These T cell receptor beta chains were read from a single sample in a study of cytomegalovirus exposure and HLA in healthy donors. The table came from immunoSEQ multiplex PCR; TCRdb's copy has only in-frame clones and leaves some out. The table includes around 200,000 clones, approximately 78% detected once. Sample: PBMCs. These receptor sequences come from a middle-aged woman in good health and CMV-seronegative. Both conserved end residues are part of each CDR3. A D gene is named only where the DNA matches it firmly. Expanded clones get a size class; other rows say once, few or many, or leave the size out.

CDR3aa | CDR3nt | j_gene | d_gene | abundance | v_gene
CASGSRGRRDNEQFF | TGTGCCAGCGGAAGTCGCGGGAGGCGAGACAATGAGCAGTTCTTC | TRBJ2-1 | TRBD2 | . | TRBV6-1
CASSPRGSGNTIYF | TGTGCCAGCTCACCGCGGGGTTCGGGAAACACCATATATTTT | TRBJ1-3 | . | few | TRBV18
CASSLSSVSYEQYF | TGTGCCAGCAGCTTATCTAGCGTCTCCTACGAGCAGTACTTC | TRBJ2-7 | . | . | TRBV7-9
CASSDPPNTGELFF | TGTGCCAGCAGTGACCCCCCAAACACCGGGGAGCTGTTTTTT | TRBJ2-2 | . | . | TRBV6-1
CASSLSPGYLNSPLHF | TGTGCCAGCAGTTTATCCCCGGGATACCTTAATTCACCCCTCCACTTT | TRBJ1-6 | . | . | TRBV27
CASSLVPGEVYEQYF | TGTGCCAGCAGCTTGGTCCCGGGAGAGGTCTACGAGCAGTACTTC | TRBJ2-7 | . | . | TRBV5-4
CASSNQFSGLYEQYF | TGCGCCAGCAGTAACCAATTTAGCGGGCTCTACGAGCAGTACTTC | TRBJ2-7 | TRBD2 | . | TRBV5-1
CASRPTSGRAHEQYF | TGTGCCAGCAGGCCGACTAGCGGGAGGGCCCACGAGCAGTACTTC | TRBJ2-7 | TRBD2 | . | TRBV28
CSSRDLRGRDTQYF | TGCAGCTCCCGGGACTTGAGGGGCAGGGATACGCAGTATTTT | TRBJ2-3 | . | . | TRBV29-1
CASSLVPSGDYNEQYF | TGTGCCAGCAGCTTAGTCCCCAGCGGGGACTACAACGAGCAGTACTTC | TRBJ2-7 | TRBD2 | few | TRBV7-7
CASSQEGLAGADTQYF | TGCGCCAGCAGCCAAGAGGGACTAGCGGGAGCAGATACGCAGTATTTT | TRBJ2-3 | TRBD2 | once | TRBV4-1
CASRARTSGHNEQFF | TGTGCCAGCAGAGCTCGGACTAGCGGACACAATGAGCAGTTCTTC | TRBJ2-1 | TRBD2 | . | TRBV2
CASSSGLDQETQYF | TGTGCCAGCAGCTCGGGACTGGATCAAGAGACCCAGTACTTC | TRBJ2-5 | . | . | TRBV5-4
CASSSFSVSEQYF | TGCGCCAGCAGCTCCTTCTCGGTATCGGAGCAGTACTTC | TRBJ2-7 | . | . | TRBV5-1
CASSLGTSEQFF | TGTGCCAGCAGCTTAGGGACATCTGAGCAGTTCTTC | TRBJ2-1 | . | . | TRBV7-9
CASTHSQGATGELFF | TGTGCCAGCACCCACTCCCAGGGGGCTACCGGGGAGCTGTTTTTT | TRBJ2-2 | TRBD1 | . | TRBV6-6
CASRRGGSSSGYTF | TGTGCCAGCAGGAGGGGAGGGTCCTCTTCTGGCTACACCTTC | TRBJ1-2 | . | . | TRBV27
CASSLSLSATEAFF | TGTGCCAGCAGCTTGTCCCTGAGCGCCACTGAAGCTTTCTTT | TRBJ1-1 | . | . | TRBV11-2